These 9 T cell receptor beta chains share one sample of origin, sequenced in a study of glioma-infiltrating T cells after dendritic cell vaccination. Data came from immunoSEQ multiplex PCR; TCRdb stores just in-frame clones and leaves some out. The data contain roughly 96,000 clones, roughly 83% of them singletons. This specimen was blood, taken before dendritic cell vaccination. The origin of the receptors is a human donor with glioblastoma.

This clone was observed a handful of times. This chain links TRBV6-1 with TRBJ2-5, with D possibly matching TRBD1 (5 bases). V lost 0 bases and J lost 5, with 16 bases in between. This CDR3 has 16 amino acids. CDR1 is MNHNS and CDR2 is SASEGT in the germline V gene. This CDR3 is CASSEASQGVRETQYF. As DNA, the CDR3 is TGTGCCAGCAGTGAAGCGTCGCAGGGCGTAAGGGAGACCCAGTACTTC.

This chain joins TRBV19 and TRBJ2-1, with 12 bases identical to TRBD2. V lost 3 bases, J lost 6 bases, and 3 bases stayed unmatched. Germline values: CDR1 LNHDA, CDR2 SQIVND (reference sequence). The CDR3 sequence is 15 residues long. CDR3 region: CASSIQGLAGNEQFF. As DNA, the CDR3 is TGTGCCAGTAGTATCCAGGGACTAGCGGGCAATGAGCAGTTCTTC.

DNA of the CDR3: TGTGCCAGCGGAACAGGCGGAACAGATACGCAGTATTTT. As protein: CASGTGGTDTQYF. The chain employs TRBV28 and TRBJ2-3, with TRBD1 as a possible D gene (5 bases). The V end lost 8 bases, the J end lost 3 bases, and 12 bases lay between the germline ends. Per the germline V gene, CDR1 is MDHEN and CDR2 is SYDVKM. The CDR3 sequence is 13 residues long.

This chain joins TRBV10-1 and TRBJ2-1; the D gene is possibly TRBD2 (5 bases). The V and J ends lost 8 bases and 6 bases respectively, with 17 bases between them. The CDR3 extends over 14 amino acids. Germline V gene lookup returns CDR1 WNHNN and CDR2 SYGVQD (reference sequence). For the CDR3, the DNA is TGCGCCAGCTCCACTAGTTGGGGTTCCAATGAGCAGTTCTTC. This translates into CASSTSWGSNEQFF.

V usage is TRBV5-1 and J usage is TRBJ2-2, with 9 positions matching TRBD1. The J segment lost 4 bases and the V segment lost 0 bases, leaving 1 base of the junction unmatched. CDR3 length: 15 residues. Per germline, CDR1 SGHRS and CDR2 YFSETQ. The CDR3: CASSLGDRATGELFF. Written as DNA, the CDR3 is TGCGCCAGCAGCTTGGGGGACAGGGCCACCGGGGAGCTGTTTTTT.

This clone has just one count. This rearrangement joins TRBV18 to TRBJ2-7; TRBD1 matches at 10 bases. This CDR3 has 18 amino acids. Germline-derived CDR1 and CDR2 are KGHSH and LQKENI. V lost 3 bases, J lost 1 base, and 12 bases stayed unmatched. This CDR3 reads CASSPEGYRDRGSYEQYF. DNA of the CDR3: TGTGCCAGCTCACCGGAGGGCTACCGGGACAGGGGTTCCTACGAGCAGTACTTC.

The chain combines TRBV5-1 with TRBJ1-2, with a tentative D call TRBD1 (6 bases). The germline V and J ends were trimmed by 3 bases and 6 bases, with 21 bases remaining between them. This CDR3 region has 16 residues. Germline V gene sequence: CDR1 SGHRS, CDR2 YFSETQ. The CDR3: CASSYLAGGPLHGYTF. CDR3 sequence (DNA): TGCGCCAGCAGCTATCTGGCGGGGGGGCCCCTTCATGGCTACACCTTC.

V gene TRBV6-6 combines with J gene TRBJ2-5; D uncertain. CDR3 length: 13 amino acids. V dropped 3 bases and J dropped 1 base, with 6 bases sitting between them. Germline-derived CDR1 and CDR2 are MNHNY and SVGAGI (reference sequence). CDR3 DNA: TGTGCCAGCAGTTATTACAGCCAAGAGACCCAGTACTTC. Protein product: CASSYYSQETQYF.

The chain carries TRBV14 and TRBJ1-2; D remains unclear. The CDR3 loop spans 12 amino acids. CDR1 and CDR2 (germline): SGHDN, FVKESK. The germline V and J ends were trimmed by 2 bases and 7 bases, with 8 bases remaining between them. CDR3 DNA: TGTGCCAGCAGCCAATTCAGGTTTGGCTACACCTTC. As protein: CASSQFRFGYTF.